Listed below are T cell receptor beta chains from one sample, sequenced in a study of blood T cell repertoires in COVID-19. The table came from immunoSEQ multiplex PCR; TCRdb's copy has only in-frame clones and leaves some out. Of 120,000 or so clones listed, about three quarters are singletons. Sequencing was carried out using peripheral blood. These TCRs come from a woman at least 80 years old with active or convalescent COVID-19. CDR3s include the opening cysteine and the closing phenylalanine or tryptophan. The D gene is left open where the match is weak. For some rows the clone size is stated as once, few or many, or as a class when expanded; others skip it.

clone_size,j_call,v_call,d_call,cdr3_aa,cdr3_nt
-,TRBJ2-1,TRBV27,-,CASRTDPNTVNEQFF,TGTGCCAGCAGGACTGACCCCAACACGGTCAATGAGCAGTTCTTC
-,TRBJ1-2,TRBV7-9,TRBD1,CASSSGQGGGYTF,TGTGCCAGCAGCTCAGGACAGGGTGGTGGCTACACCTTC
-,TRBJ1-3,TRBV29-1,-,CSVGPGGPGNTIYF,TGCAGCGTTGGACCGGGGGGGCCTGGAAACACCATATATTTT
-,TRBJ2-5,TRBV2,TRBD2,CASNLGLAGGGYQETQYF,TGTGCCAGCAACCTCGGACTAGCGGGAGGGGGGTACCAAGAGACCCAGTACTTC
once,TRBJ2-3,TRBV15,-,CATSSGWAVTDTQYF,TGTGCCACCAGCAGTGGGTGGGCCGTCACAGATACGCAGTATTTT
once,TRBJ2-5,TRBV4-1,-,CASSRGSLYQETQYF,TGCGCCAGCAGCCGAGGTAGCCTGTACCAAGAGACCCAGTACTTC
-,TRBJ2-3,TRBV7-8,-,CASSLPSGGDTQYF,TGTGCCAGCAGCCTCCCGAGCGGAGGGGATACGCAGTATTTT
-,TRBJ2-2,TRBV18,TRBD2,CASSPRLAAANTGELFF,TGTGCCAGCTCACCCAGACTAGCGGCCGCGAACACCGGGGAGCTGTTTTTT
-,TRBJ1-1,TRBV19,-,CASSIRARGGTEAFF,TGTGCCAGTAGTATTAGGGCTAGGGGAGGCACTGAAGCTTTCTTT
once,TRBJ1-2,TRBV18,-,CASSPGSPKGGYTF,TGTGCCAGCTCACCAGGGAGTCCCAAGGGTGGCTACACCTTC
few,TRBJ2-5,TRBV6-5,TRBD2,CASYSGNQETQYF,TGTGCCAGTTATAGCGGGAATCAAGAGACCCAGTACTTC
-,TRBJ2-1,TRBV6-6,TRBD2,CASSYQGLAALNEQFF,TGTGCCAGCAGTTACCAGGGACTAGCGGCCCTCAATGAGCAGTTCTTC
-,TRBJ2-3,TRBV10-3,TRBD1,CAVRTGFRDTQYF,TGTGCCGTAAGGACAGGGTTTAGGGATACGCAGTATTTT
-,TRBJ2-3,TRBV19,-,CASSIGQGHGDTQYF,TGTGCCAGTAGTATAGGGCAGGGTCACGGAGATACGCAGTATTTT
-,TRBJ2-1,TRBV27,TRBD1,CASRRWGQSYNEQFF,TGTGCCAGCAGGCGTTGGGGACAGTCCTACAATGAGCAGTTCTTC
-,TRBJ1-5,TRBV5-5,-,CASSRFVRGDQPQHF,TGTGCCAGCAGCAGGTTTGTCAGGGGAGACCAGCCCCAGCATTTT
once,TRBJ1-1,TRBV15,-,CATSDRQFSTEAFF,TGTGCCACCAGCGATCGACAGTTTAGCACTGAAGCTTTCTTT
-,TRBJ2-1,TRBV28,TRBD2,CASSPLGLAGYNEQFF,TGTGCCAGCAGCCCCCTGGGGCTAGCGGGATACAATGAGCAGTTCTTC
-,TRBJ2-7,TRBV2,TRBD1,CASSQDRGALDEQYF,TGTGCCAGCAGTCAAGACAGGGGGGCCTTGGACGAGCAGTACTTC
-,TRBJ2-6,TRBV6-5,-,CASSYLSGANVLTF,TGTGCCAGCAGTTACCTTTCTGGGGCCAACGTCCTGACTTTC
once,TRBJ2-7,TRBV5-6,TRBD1,CASSFRTGLYEQYF,TGTGCCAGCAGCTTTAGGACAGGTCTTTACGAGCAGTACTTC
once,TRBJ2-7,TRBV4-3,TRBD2,CASSQGGSSYEQYF,TGCGCCAGCAGCCAGGGGGGGAGCTCCTACGAGCAGTACTTC
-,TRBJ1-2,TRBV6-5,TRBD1,CASRRMRQGKEGYTF,TGTGCCAGCAGACGGATGAGACAGGGCAAGGAGGGCTACACCTTC
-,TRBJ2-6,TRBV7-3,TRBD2,CASSPGTSGRAGANVLTF,TGTGCCAGCAGCCCTGGGACTAGCGGGAGGGCTGGGGCCAACGTCCTGACTTTC
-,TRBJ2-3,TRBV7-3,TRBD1,CASSLRTGGAGGTDTQYF,TGTGCCAGCAGCTTAAGGACAGGGGGCGCGGGGGGCACAGATACGCAGTATTTT
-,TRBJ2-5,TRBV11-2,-,CASSLGQEAKTQYF,TGTGCCAGCAGCTTGGGACAAGAAGCGAAGACCCAGTACTTC
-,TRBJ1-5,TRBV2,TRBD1,CASSGTGGGNQPQHF,TGTGCCAGCAGTGGGACAGGGGGAGGCAATCAGCCCCAGCATTTT
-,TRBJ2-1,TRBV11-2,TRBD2,CASSLAGREGYNEQFF,TGTGCCAGCAGCTTAGCAGGGCGGGAGGGGTACAATGAGCAGTTCTTC
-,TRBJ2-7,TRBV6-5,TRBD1,CASSLGTGGGYEQYF,TGTGCCAGCAGTCTTGGGACAGGGGGAGGCTACGAGCAGTACTTC
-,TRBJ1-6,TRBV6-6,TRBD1,CASSYSFGQEGSPLHF,TGTGCCAGCAGTTACTCGTTTGGACAGGAGGGATCACCCCTCCACTTT
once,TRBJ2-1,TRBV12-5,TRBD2,CASGYGGLGGEQFF,TGTGCTAGTGGTTACGGGGGACTAGGGGGTGAGCAGTTCTTC
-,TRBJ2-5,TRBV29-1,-,CSVARGNQETQYF,TGCAGCGTTGCCCGGGGGAACCAAGAGACCCAGTACTTC
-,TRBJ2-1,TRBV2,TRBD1,CASSEGGQGYNEQFF,TGTGCCAGCAGTGAAGGGGGACAGGGGTACAATGAGCAGTTCTTC
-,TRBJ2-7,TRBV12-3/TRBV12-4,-,CASSLSDNDEQYF,TGTGCCAGCAGTTTGTCCGACAACGACGAGCAGTACTTC
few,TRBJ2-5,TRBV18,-,CASSPPSERETQYF,TGTGCCAGCTCACCACCCTCCGAGAGGGAGACCCAGTACTTC
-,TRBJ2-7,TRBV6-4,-,CASPPPRADCTF,TGTGCCAGCCCCCCCCCTAGAGCTGACTGTACCTTC
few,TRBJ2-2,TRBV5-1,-,CASSLGGNTGELFF,TGCGCCAGCAGCTTAGGGGGGAACACCGGGGAGCTGTTTTTT
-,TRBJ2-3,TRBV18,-,CASSPPEGRTDTQYF,TGTGCCAGCTCACCCCCGGAGGGGCGCACAGATACGCAGTATTTT
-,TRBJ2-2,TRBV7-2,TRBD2,CASSLMAGGTGELFF,TGTGCCAGCAGCTTAATGGCGGGAGGCACCGGGGAGCTGTTTTTT
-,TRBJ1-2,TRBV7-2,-,CASSPARTTYGYTF,TGTGCCAGCAGCCCGGCCCGGACAACCTATGGCTACACCTTC
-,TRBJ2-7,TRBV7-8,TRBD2,CASSRLTSGSYEQYF,TGTGCCAGCAGCCGACTGACTAGCGGGAGCTACGAGCAGTACTTC
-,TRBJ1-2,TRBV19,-,CATTEFGTGCGYTF,TGTGCCACCACAGAATTTGGTACAGGCTGTGGCTACACCTTC
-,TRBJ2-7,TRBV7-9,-,CASTEQGRYEQYF,TGTGCCAGCACCGAACAGGGGAGGTACGAGCAGTACTTC
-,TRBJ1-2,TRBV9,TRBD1,CASSVSDRVGGYTF,TGTGCCAGCAGCGTCTCAGACAGGGTTGGAGGCTACACCTTC
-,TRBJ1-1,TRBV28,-,CASSQAGRPNTEAFF,TGTGCCAGCAGTCAGGCGGGGCGCCCGAACACTGAAGCTTTCTTT
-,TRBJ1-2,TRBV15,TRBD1,CATSRDPGQPVYGYTF,TGTGCCACCAGCAGAGACCCGGGACAGCCTGTCTATGGCTACACCTTC
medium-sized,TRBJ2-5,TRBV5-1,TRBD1,CASSLGQGEGAQYF,TGCGCCAGCAGCCTCGGACAGGGGGAGGGGGCCCAGTACTTC
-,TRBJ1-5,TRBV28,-,CASSLSFRNQPQHF,TGTGCCAGCAGTTTATCGTTTCGCAATCAGCCCCAGCATTTT
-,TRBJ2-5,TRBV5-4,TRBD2,CASSFSGRGETQYF,TGTGCCAGCAGCTTTAGCGGGAGGGGGGAGACCCAGTACTTC
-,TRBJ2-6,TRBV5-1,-,CASKTSGGSSGANVLTF,TGCGCCAGCAAGACTTCCGGCGGAAGCTCTGGGGCCAACGTCCTGACTTTC
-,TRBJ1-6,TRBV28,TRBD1,CASTGTGQSDPDRYNSPLHF,TGTGCCAGCACCGGGACGGGACAGAGCGATCCCGACCGGTATAATTCACCCCTCCACTTT
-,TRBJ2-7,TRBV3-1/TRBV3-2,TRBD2,CASSQERTSGTQRYEQYF,TGTGCCAGCAGCCAAGAAAGGACTAGCGGGACCCAACGCTACGAGCAGTACTTC
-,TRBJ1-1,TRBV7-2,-,CASSSQVNTEAFF,TGTGCCAGCAGCTCACAGGTGAACACTGAAGCTTTCTTT
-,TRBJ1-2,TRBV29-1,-,CSVWTSVYTF,TGCAGCGTTTGGACAAGCGTCTACACCTTC
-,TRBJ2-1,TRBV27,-,CASRRDRYNEQFF,TGTGCCAGCAGGAGAGACAGGTACAATGAGCAGTTCTTC